Included here is one T cell receptor (beta chain) sequence, with context. What it recognizes is unknown. Libraries were prepared by immunoSEQ multiplex PCR; TCRdb keeps only in-frame clonotypes and omits some of them. The sample records about 140,000 clones, 70% to 90% being singletons. This entry comes from a study of cytomegalovirus exposure and HLA in healthy donors. General study points: A list of around 150 TCR beta chains associated with cytomegalovirus was given.

CDR1 and CDR2 from the germline V gene are GTSNPN and SVGIG (reference sequence). This CDR3 spans 14 amino acids. V shed 5 bases, J shed 7 bases, and the junction held 3 bases outside the gene matches. The genes are TRBV30 and TRBJ2-1; 15 nucleotides align to TRBD2. The material sequenced was PBMCs. This clonotype was sampled from a man between 18 and 35 years old in good health and CMV-seronegative. The CDR3 DNA is TGTGCCTGGGCCGGGACTAGCGGGGGGAATGAGCAGTTCTTC. As protein: CAWAGTSGGNEQFF. The full variable domain, its missing parts supplied by reference TRBV30 and TRBJ2-1, is SQTIHQWPATLVQPVGSPLSLECTVEGTSNPNLYWYRQAAGRGLQLLFYSVGIGQISSEVPQNLSASRPQDRQFILSSKKLLLSDSGFYLCAWAGTSGGNEQFFGPGTRLTVL.